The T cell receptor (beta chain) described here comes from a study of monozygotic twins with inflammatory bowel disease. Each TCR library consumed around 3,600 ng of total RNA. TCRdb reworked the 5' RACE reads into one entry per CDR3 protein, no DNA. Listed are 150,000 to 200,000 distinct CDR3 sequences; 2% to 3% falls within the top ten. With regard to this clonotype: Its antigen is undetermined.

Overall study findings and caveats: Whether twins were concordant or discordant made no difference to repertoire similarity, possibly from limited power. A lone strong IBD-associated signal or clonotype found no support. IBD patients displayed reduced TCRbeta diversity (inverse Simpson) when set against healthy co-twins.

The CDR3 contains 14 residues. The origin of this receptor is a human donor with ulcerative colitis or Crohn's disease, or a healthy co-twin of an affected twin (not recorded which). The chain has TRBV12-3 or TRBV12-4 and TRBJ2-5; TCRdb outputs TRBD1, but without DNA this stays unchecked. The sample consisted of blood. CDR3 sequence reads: CASSPDWDRETQYF.